The clone carrying this T cell receptor beta chain was counted a few times. From the RT-PCR reads, TCRdb called clonotypes with MiXCR, one entry per CDR3 protein. The sample shows around 200,000 distinct CDR3 sequences, about an eighth of them seen only once. This entry comes from a study of response to subunit inactivated influenza vaccine. The germline CDR1 and CDR2 sequences are DFQATT and SNEGSKA (reference sequence). Deletions cut 2 bases from V and 0 bases from J, with 8 bases between. The CDR3 sequence is 13 residues long. This same sample was also part of a study on T cells expressing NK-cell markers. That source adds: Libraries used 5'RACE template switching adding universal primer site and UMIs. Several experiments confined sorting to alpha-beta TCR T cells with an anti-gamma-delta TCR antibody.

The specimen was CD8+ T cells sorted from PBMCs, collected 11 to 12 days after vaccination. The sequence was obtained from a man aged 50 or older who received an inactivated influenza vaccine. The rearrangement links TRBV20-1 to TRBJ2-7; perhaps TRBD2 as D (5 bases). CDR3 nucleotides: TGCAGTGCTAGATCCGGGATCTCCTACGAGCAGTACTTC. Amino acid sequence: CSARSGISYEQYF.